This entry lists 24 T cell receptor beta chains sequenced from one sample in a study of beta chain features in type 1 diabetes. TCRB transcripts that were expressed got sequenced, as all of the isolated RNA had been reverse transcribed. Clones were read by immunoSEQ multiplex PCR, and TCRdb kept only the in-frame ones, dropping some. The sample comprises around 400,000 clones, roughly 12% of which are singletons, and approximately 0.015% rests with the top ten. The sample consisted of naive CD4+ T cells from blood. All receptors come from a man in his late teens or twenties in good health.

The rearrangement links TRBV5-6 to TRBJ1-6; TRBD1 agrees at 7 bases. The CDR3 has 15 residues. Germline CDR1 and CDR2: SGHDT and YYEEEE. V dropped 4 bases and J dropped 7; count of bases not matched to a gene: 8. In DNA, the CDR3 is TGTGCCAGCAGCGCCCGGACAGGCTGGAATTCACCCCTCCACTTT. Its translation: CASSARTGWNSPLHF.

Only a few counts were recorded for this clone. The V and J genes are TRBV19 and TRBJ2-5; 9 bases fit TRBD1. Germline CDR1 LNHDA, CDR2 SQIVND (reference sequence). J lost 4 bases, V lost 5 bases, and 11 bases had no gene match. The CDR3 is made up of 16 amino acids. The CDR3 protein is CASSPSRQGGRETQYF. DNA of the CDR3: TGTGCCAGTAGTCCCTCCCGACAGGGGGGTCGAGAGACCCAGTACTTC.

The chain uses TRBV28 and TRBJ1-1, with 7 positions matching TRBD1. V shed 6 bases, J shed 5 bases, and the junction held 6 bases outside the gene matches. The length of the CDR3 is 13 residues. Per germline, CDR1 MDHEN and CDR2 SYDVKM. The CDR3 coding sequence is TGTGCCAGCAGAACGGGACAGATGACTGAAGCTTTCTTT. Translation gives CASRTGQMTEAFF.

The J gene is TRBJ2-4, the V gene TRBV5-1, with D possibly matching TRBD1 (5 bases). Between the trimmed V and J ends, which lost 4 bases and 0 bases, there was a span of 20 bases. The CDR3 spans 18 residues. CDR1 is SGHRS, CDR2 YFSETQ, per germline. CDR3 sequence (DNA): TGCGCCAGCAGCCCAACGACAGATTATAGACTAGCCAAAAACATTCAGTACTTC. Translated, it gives CASSPTTDYRLAKNIQYF.

CDR3 loop: CASSGTSGRGPYEQYF. CDR3 DNA: TGTGCCAGCAGCGGGACTAGCGGGAGAGGTCCCTACGAGCAGTACTTC. The V call is TRBV5-4, the J call TRBJ2-7; 14 bases are a match to TRBD2. The CDR3 loop spans 16 amino acids. Germline V gene data show CDR1 as SGHNT and CDR2 as YYREEE (reference sequence). V shed 4 bases, J shed 2 bases, and the junction held 5 bases outside the gene matches.

The CDR3 DNA is TGTGCCAGCAGGGCACTAGCGGGAGGGCGGGTCCAAAATGAGCAGTTCTTC. Protein: CASRALAGGRVQNEQFF. This rearrangement joins TRBV2 to TRBJ2-1; 13 nucleotides align to TRBD2. The germline V gene encodes CDR1 SNHLY and CDR2 FYNNEI. Losses at the gene ends were 6 bases for V and 7 bases for J; bases not matched to a gene: 12. There are 17 residues in the CDR3.

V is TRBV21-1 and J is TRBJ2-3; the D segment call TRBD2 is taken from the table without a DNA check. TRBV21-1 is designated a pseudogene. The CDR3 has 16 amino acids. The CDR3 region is CASSQSQRERTDTQYF. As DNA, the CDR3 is TGTGCCAGCAGCCAAAGCCAGCGGGAGCGGACGGATACGCAGTATTTT.

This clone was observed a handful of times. This CDR3 is CASSGTGGRDTEAFF. The CDR3 DNA follows: TGTGCCAGCAGTGGGACAGGGGGCCGGGACACTGAAGCTTTCTTT. V gene TRBV6-6 combines with J gene TRBJ1-1; 12 bases align to TRBD1. The CDR3 spans 15 residues. CDR1 and CDR2 (germline): MNHNY, SVGAGI (reference sequence). V was clipped by 5 bases and J by 3 bases; unmatched bases: 4.

The CDR3 loop is CASKLWAGGIYNEQFF. CDR3 nucleotides: TGTGCCAGCAAGCTATGGGCGGGAGGGATATACAATGAGCAGTTCTTC. This sequence joins TRBV9 and TRBJ2-1, with 9 bases that match TRBD2. This CDR3 spans 16 amino acids. CDR1 and CDR2 (germline): SGDLS, YYNGEE. After removal of 6 bases from V and 4 bases from J, the junction contained 11 bases not matched to a gene.

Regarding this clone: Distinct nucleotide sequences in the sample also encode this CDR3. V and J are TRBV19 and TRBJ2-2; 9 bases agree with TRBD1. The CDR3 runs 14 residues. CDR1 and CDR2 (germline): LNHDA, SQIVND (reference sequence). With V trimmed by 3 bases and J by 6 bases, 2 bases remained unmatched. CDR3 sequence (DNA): TGTGCCAGTAGTATCGACAGGGGGGCCGGGGAGCTGTTTTTT. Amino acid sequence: CASSIDRGAGELFF.

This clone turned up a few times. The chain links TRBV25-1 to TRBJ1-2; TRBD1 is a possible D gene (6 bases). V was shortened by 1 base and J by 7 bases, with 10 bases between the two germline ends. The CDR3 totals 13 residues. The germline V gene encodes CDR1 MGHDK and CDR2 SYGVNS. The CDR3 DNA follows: TGTGCCAGCAGTGAATTAAGGACAGCTGGCTACACCTTC. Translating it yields CASSELRTAGYTF.

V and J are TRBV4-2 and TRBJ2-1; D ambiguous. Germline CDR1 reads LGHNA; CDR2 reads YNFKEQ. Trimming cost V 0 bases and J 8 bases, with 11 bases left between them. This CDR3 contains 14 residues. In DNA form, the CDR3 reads TGTGCCAGCAGCCAAGATAGAACGTACGATGAGCAGTTCTTC. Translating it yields CASSQDRTYDEQFF.

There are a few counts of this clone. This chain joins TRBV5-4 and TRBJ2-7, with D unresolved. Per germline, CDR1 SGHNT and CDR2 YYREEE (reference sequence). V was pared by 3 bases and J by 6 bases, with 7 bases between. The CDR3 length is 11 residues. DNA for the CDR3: TGTGCCAGCAGCTATTCGTCCGAGCAGTACTTC. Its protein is CASSYSSEQYF.

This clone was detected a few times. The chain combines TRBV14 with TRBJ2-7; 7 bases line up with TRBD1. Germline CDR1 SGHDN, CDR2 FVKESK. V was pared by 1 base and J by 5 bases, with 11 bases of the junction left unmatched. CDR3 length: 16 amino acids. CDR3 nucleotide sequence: TGTGCCAGCAGCCAAGGCCTTAACTTACAGGGGCACGAGCAGTACTTC. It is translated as CASSQGLNLQGHEQYF.

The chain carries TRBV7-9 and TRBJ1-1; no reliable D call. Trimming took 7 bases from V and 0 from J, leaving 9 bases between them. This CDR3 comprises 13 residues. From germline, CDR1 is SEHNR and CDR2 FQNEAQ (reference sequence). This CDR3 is CASKTEMNTEAFF. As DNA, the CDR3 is TGTGCCAGCAAAACGGAGATGAACACTGAAGCTTTCTTT.

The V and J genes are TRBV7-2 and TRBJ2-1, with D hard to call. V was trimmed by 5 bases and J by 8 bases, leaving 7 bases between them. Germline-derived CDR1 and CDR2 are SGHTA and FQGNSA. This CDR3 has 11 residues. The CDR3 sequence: CASSEQYEQFF. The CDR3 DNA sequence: TGTGCCAGCAGCGAACAGTATGAGCAGTTCTTC.

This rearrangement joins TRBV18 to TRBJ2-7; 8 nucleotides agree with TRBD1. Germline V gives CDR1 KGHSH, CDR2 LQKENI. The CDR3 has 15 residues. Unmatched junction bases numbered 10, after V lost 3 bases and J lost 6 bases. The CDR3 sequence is CASSPQLKGQGEQYF. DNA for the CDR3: TGTGCCAGCTCACCCCAGCTCAAAGGACAGGGCGAGCAGTACTTC.

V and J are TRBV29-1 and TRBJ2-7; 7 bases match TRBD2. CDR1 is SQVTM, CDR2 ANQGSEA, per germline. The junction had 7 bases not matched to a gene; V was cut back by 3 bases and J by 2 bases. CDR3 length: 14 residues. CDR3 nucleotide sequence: TGCAGCGTTGAGAAAGCTAGCGGACCCTACGAGCAGTACTTC. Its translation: CSVEKASGPYEQYF.

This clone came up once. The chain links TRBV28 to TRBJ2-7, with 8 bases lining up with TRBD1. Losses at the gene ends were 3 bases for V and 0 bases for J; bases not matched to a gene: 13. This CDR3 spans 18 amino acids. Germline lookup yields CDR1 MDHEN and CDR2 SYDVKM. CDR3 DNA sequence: TGTGCCAGCAGTTTGGCATCCATAAGGACAGGGAGCTCCTACGAGCAGTACTTC. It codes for CASSLASIRTGSSYEQYF.

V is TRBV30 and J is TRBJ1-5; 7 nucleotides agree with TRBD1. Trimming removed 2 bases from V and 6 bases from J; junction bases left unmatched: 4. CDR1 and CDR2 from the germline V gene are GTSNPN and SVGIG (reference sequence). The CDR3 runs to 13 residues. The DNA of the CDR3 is TGTGCCTGGAGTCCACAGGGGATTCAGCCCCAGCATTTT. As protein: CAWSPQGIQPQHF.

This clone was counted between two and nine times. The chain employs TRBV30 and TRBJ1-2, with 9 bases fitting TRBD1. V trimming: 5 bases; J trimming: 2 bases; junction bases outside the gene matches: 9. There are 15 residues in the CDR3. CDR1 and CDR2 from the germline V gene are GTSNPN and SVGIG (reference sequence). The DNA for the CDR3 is TGTGCCTGGGCCACAGGGGGCTACCCCAACTATGGCTACACCTTC. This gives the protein CAWATGGYPNYGYTF. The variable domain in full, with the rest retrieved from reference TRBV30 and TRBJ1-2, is SQTIHQWPATLVQPVGSPLSLECTVEGTSNPNLYWYRQAAGRGLQLLFYSVGIGQISSEVPQNLSASRPQDRQFILSSKKLLLSDSGFYLCAWATGGYPNYGYTFGSGTRLTVV.

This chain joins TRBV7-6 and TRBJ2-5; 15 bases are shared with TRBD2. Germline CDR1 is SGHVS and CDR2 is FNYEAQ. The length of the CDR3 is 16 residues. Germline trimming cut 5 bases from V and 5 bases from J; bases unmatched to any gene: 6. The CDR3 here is CASSPGTSGGRETQYF. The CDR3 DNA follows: TGTGCCAGCAGCCCCGGGACTAGCGGGGGGCGGGAGACCCAGTACTTC.

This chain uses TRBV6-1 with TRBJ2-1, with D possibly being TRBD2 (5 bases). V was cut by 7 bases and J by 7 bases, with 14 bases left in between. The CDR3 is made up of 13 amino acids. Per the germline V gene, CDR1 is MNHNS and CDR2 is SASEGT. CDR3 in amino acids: CASISGSRNEQFF. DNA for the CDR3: TGTGCCAGCATCTCGGGGAGCCGGAATGAGCAGTTCTTC.

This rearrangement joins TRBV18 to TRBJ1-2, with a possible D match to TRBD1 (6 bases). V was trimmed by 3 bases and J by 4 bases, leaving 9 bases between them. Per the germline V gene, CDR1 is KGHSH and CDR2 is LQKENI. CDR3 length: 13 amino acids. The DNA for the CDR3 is TGTGCCAGCTCACCCCAGGACAGCTATGGCTACACCTTC. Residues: CASSPQDSYGYTF.